This record concerns one TCR beta chain sequence. These data come from a study of T cell changes during pregnancy in multiple sclerosis. Germline CDR1 is SNHLY and CDR2 is FYNNEI. This CDR3 is 15 amino acids long. V lost 4 bases to trimming and J lost 6 bases, with 16 bases between them. Repertoires were generated with immunoSEQ multiplex PCR, while TCRdb's copy carries only in-frame clones and drops some. The sample contains approximately 94,000 clones, 92% of which appear only once. The genes are TRBV2 and TRBJ2-1, with D maybe TRBD1 (5 bases). Source: peripheral blood, taken after pregnancy. The origin of this receptor is a female donor with multiple sclerosis, enrolled in a pregnancy study. DNA of the CDR3: TGTGCCAGCAGTGCCCAAGGGGCCATGGCCAATGAGCAGTTCTTC. It translates to CASSAQGAMANEQFF. The full variable domain, in which reference TRBV2 and TRBJ2-1 provide the parts outside the CDR3, is EPEVTQTPSHQVTQMGQEVILRCVPISNHLYFYWYRQILGQKVEFLVSFYNNEISEKSEIFDDQFSVERPDGSNFTLKIRSTKLEDSAMYFCASSAQGAMANEQFFGPGTRLTVL.